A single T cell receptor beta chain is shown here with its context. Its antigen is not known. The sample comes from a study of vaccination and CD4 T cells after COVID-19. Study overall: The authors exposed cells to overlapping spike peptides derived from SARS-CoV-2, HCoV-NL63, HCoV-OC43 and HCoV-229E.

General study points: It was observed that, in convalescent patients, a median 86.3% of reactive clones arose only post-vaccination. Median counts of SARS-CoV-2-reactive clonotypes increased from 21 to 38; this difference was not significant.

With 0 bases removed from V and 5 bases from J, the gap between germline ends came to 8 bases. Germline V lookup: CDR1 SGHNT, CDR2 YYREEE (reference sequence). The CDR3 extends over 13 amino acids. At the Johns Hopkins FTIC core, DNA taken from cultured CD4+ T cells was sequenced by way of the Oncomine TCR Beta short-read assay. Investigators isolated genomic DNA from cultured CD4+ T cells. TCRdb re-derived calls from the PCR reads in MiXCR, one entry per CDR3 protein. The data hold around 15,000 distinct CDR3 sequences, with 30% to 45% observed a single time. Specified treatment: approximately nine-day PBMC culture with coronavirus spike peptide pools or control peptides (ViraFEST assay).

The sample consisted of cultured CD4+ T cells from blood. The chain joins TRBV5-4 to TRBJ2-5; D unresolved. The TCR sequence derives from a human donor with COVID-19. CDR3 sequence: CASSLALRETQYF. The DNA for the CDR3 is TGTGCCAGCAGCTTGGCCTTGCGCGAGACCCAGTACTTC.